Detailed here is one T cell receptor (beta chain). This record belongs to a study of T cells expressing NK-cell markers. Libraries used 5'RACE template switching adding universal primer site and UMIs. TCRdb reprocessed the 5' RACE reads; each CDR3 protein has one entry and no DNA is given. The sample is made up of some 340,000 distinct CDR3 sequences, and the top ten hold about 5.2% of it. Sequenced input: blood T cells: a sorted CD56 or NKG2C T cell subset, CD4+ or CD8+ T cells, or bulk PBMC T cells (not recorded which). The clonotype was recovered from a man aged 18 to 69 in good health.

CDR3 sequence reads: CASSSLGLAANQETQYF. The J gene is TRBJ2-5, the V gene TRBV5-4; the D call from TCRdb, TRBD2, cannot be confirmed without DNA. Germline lookup yields CDR1 SGHNT and CDR2 YYREEE (reference sequence). This CDR3 region has 17 residues.